This entry lists 30 T cell receptor beta chains sequenced from one sample in a study of shared clonotypes between healthy human individuals. Sequenced by immunoSEQ multiplex PCR; TCRdb stores in-frame clones only, minus some. The data contain 2,500,000 or so clones, around 92% of them singletons. Sequenced sample: naive CD4+ T cells from PBMCs. As to subset: CD45RA+ positively selected. Receptors originate from a man younger than 30 in good health. Some clones in this sample may be carry-over from other donors' samples.

This clone appeared once. The DNA of the CDR3 is TGCAGCGTTGAAGAGAGTATTGGAAACACCATATATTTT. Translation: CSVEESIGNTIYF. The chain joins TRBV29-1 to TRBJ1-3; D gene ambiguous. Trimming shortened V by 0 bases and J by 3 bases, and 6 bases separated the two germline ends. CDR3 length: 13 residues. CDR1 and CDR2 (germline): SQVTM, ANQGSEA.

The gene calls are TRBV7-2 and TRBJ2-5; 10 nucleotides match TRBD1. Trimming at V came to 3 bases and at J to 1 base, leaving 2 bases not matched to a gene. Looked up from germline, CDR1 is SGHTA and CDR2 is FQGNSA. CDR3 length: 15 residues. The CDR3 protein is CASSFDRGLQETQYF. The DNA of the CDR3 is TGTGCCAGCAGCTTTGACAGGGGGCTCCAAGAGACCCAGTACTTC.

This chain connects TRBV7-6 to TRBJ1-2; D may be TRBD1 (6 bases). Germline V lookup: CDR1 SGHVS, CDR2 FNYEAQ. Trimming removed 2 bases at V and 6 bases at J, with 19 bases between. CDR3 length equals 16 residues. The CDR3 spells CASSLLRGGPLNGYTF. The CDR3 nucleotides are TGTGCCAGCAGCTTACTGAGGGGGGGACCCTTAAATGGCTACACCTTC. Full variable domain (remainder filled in from reference TRBV7-6 and TRBJ1-2): GAGVSQSPRYKVTKRGQDVALRCDPISGHVSLYWYRQALGQGPEFLTYFNYEAQQDKSGLPNDRFSAERPEGSISTLTIQRTEQRDSAMYRCASSLLRGGPLNGYTFGSGTRLTVV.

The V call is TRBV7-3, the J call TRBJ2-5, with 9 bases aligning to TRBD2. The CDR3 has 16 residues. CDR1 and CDR2 (germline): SGHTA, FQGTGA. The V gene end was trimmed by 5 bases and the J gene end by 5 bases; junction bases not matched to a gene: 12. CDR3 region: CASSPTGGRAWETQYF. CDR3 in DNA: TGTGCCAGCAGCCCGACCGGCGGGAGGGCCTGGGAGACCCAGTACTTC.

V gene TRBV28 combines with J gene TRBJ1-6; 7 bases align to TRBD1. The CDR3 has 14 amino acids. Germline trimming cut 2 bases from V and 5 bases from J; bases unmatched to any gene: 0. Germline CDR1 and CDR2: MDHEN and SYDVKM. CDR3 in DNA: TGTGCCAGCAGTTTAACAGGGGATAATTCACCCCTCCACTTT. Translated, it gives CASSLTGDNSPLHF. The entire variable domain, with the rest obtained from reference TRBV28 and TRBJ1-6, is as follows: DVKVTQSSRYLVKRTGEKVFLECVQDMDHENMFWYRQDPGLGLRLIYFSYDVKMKEKGDIPEGYSVSREKKERFSLILESASTNQTSMYLCASSLTGDNSPLHFGNGTRLTVT.

This chain joins TRBV7-3 and TRBJ1-2; D is unresolved. V gave up 6 bases and J gave up 6 bases, with 17 bases separating them. Per the germline V gene, CDR1 is SGHTA and CDR2 is FQGTGA. The CDR3 runs to 14 residues. This CDR3 reads CASRWSGVLDGYTF. The DNA for the CDR3 is TGTGCCAGCAGGTGGTCGGGCGTATTGGATGGCTACACCTTC.

The genes are TRBV4-2 and TRBJ2-1; 7 nucleotides agree with TRBD2. This CDR3 comprises 15 residues. Germline CDR1 LGHNA, CDR2 YNFKEQ. The J segment lost 2 bases and the V segment lost 4 bases, leaving 5 bases of the junction unmatched. CDR3 sequence reads: CASSRGGSAYNEQFF. The DNA for the CDR3 is TGTGCCAGCAGCCGCGGCGGGAGCGCCTACAATGAGCAGTTCTTC.

This clone occurred once. This chain uses TRBV6-6 with TRBJ1-2; TRBD1 might be the D (5 bases). Germline assignment: CDR1 MNHNY and CDR2 SVGAGI (reference sequence). The CDR3 is 14 residues long. Trimming shortened V by 6 bases and J by 4 bases, and 15 bases separated the two germline ends. The CDR3 here is CASSTGRWLYGYTF. In DNA form, the CDR3 reads TGTGCCAGCAGCACGGGACGGTGGCTCTATGGCTACACCTTC.

The chain is built from TRBV12-5 and TRBJ2-1; 10 nucleotides match TRBD2. V lost 4 bases to trimming and J lost 7 bases; unmatched junction nucleotides: 10. CDR1 and CDR2 from the germline V gene are LGHNT and FRNRAP. CDR3 length: 16 residues. The CDR3 DNA follows: TGTGCTAGTGGTTCCCCAGCGGGAGGGCCGGGGAATGAGCAGTTCTTC. It translates to CASGSPAGGPGNEQFF.

This chain links TRBV29-1 with TRBJ2-1, with TRBD1 as a possible D gene (6 bases). Germline CDR1 reads SQVTM; CDR2 reads ANQGSEA. Trimming took 1 base from V and 0 from J, leaving 13 bases between them. The CDR3 totals 16 residues. Here the CDR3 DNA reads TGCAGCGTTGAAGCTAGTGTAGGGGGCTCCTACAATGAGCAGTTCTTC. This gives the protein CSVEASVGGSYNEQFF.

The V call is TRBV10-3, the J call TRBJ1-2; perhaps TRBD1 as D (6 bases). This CDR3 comprises 13 residues. The V end lost 10 bases, the J end lost 5 bases, and 17 bases lay between the germline ends. In germline, CDR1 is ENHRY, CDR2 SYGVKD. The CDR3 coding sequence is TGTGCCACAGAACAGGGTAAAGGGTATGGCTACACCTTC. Encoded protein: CATEQGKGYGYTF.

The chain uses TRBV25-1 and TRBJ2-1; weak D call: TRBD2 (6 bases). The CDR3 covers 13 residues. V was pared by 5 bases and J by 12 bases, with 17 bases between. Germline V CDR1 and CDR2: MGHDK, SYGVNS. The CDR3 spells CASSTQRVSGQFF. CDR3 bases: TGTGCCAGCAGTACCCAGCGGGTGTCAGGGCAGTTCTTC.

This chain uses TRBV6-5 with TRBJ1-3; D unresolved. CDR1 is MNHEY and CDR2 is SVGAGI in the germline V gene. The V and J ends lost 7 bases and 0 bases respectively, with 13 bases between them. This CDR3 comprises 15 residues. CDR3 in amino acids: CASTNQMSSGNTIYF. CDR3 DNA sequence: TGTGCCAGCACAAACCAAATGTCCTCTGGAAACACCATATATTTT.

The chain carries TRBV6-5 and TRBJ2-5; D gene uncertain. The CDR3 spans 11 residues. V was clipped by 2 bases and J by 9 bases, with 7 bases between them. Per germline, CDR1 MNHEY and CDR2 SVGAGI. This chain's CDR3 is CASSYGGPQYF. CDR3 in DNA: TGTGCCAGCAGTTACGGCGGTCCCCAGTACTTC.

V is TRBV18 and J is TRBJ2-7; 7 nucleotides match TRBD2. This CDR3 comprises 13 residues. With 1 base clipped from V and 7 bases from J, the junction kept 4 bases outside the gene matches. Germline values: CDR1 KGHSH, CDR2 LQKENI. The CDR3 loop is CASSPLGTTEQYF. The CDR3 DNA reads TGTGCCAGCTCACCACTTGGGACTACAGAGCAGTACTTC. The variable domain in full, completed from reference TRBV18 and TRBJ2-7, reads NAGVMQNPRHLVRRRGQEARLRCSPMKGHSHVYWYRQLPEEGLKFMVYLQKENIIDESGMPKERFSAEFPKEGPSILRIQQVVRGDSAAYFCASSPLGTTEQYFGPGTRLTVT.

This chain uses TRBV28 with TRBJ1-3; tentatively, D is TRBD1 (5 bases). Germline CDR1 MDHEN, CDR2 SYDVKM. CDR3 size: 15 residues. The V and J ends lost 3 bases and 9 bases respectively, with 18 bases between them. The CDR3 protein is CASSFDLPSRGTIYF. The CDR3 DNA is TGTGCCAGCAGTTTCGACTTACCGTCGAGGGGCACCATATATTTT.

Notes on this clone: This sample includes further DNA sequences coding for the same CDR3. CDR3 sequence (DNA): TGTGCCAGCAGAAGGACAGGGTCTTCCTACGAGCAGTACTTC. Translating gives CASRRTGSSYEQYF. The rearrangement joins TRBV6-1 to TRBJ2-7, with 8 positions matching TRBD1. J lost 1 base, V lost 6 bases, and 5 bases had no gene match. Looked up from germline, CDR1 is MNHNS and CDR2 is SASEGT. This CDR3 has 14 residues.

As to this clone: The identical CDR3 is also encoded by other nucleotide sequences in the sample. This chain uses TRBV5-1 with TRBJ2-7; D tentatively fits TRBD1 or TRBD2 (5 bases each). The V and J ends lost 4 bases and 1 base respectively, with 15 bases between them. CDR1 SGHRS and CDR2 YFSETQ come from the germline V gene. This CDR3 has 15 amino acids. The CDR3 DNA reads TGCGCCAGCAGCCCGGGGCGTCCCGGTTCCTACGAGCAGTACTTC. Its protein is CASSPGRPGSYEQYF.

The chain employs TRBV19 and TRBJ1-1, with D perhaps TRBD1 (6 bases). The CDR3 has 13 amino acids. CDR1 and CDR2 (germline): LNHDA, SQIVND (reference sequence). V was shortened by 11 bases and J by 4 bases, with 17 bases between the two germline ends. The CDR3 nucleotides are TGTGCCGCATCGACCGGGGGGGCCACTGAAGCTTTCTTT. This gives the protein CAASTGGATEAFF.

This clone appeared a few times. The rearrangement links TRBV28 to TRBJ2-1, with no clear D. The CDR3 has 12 residues. V was cut by 2 bases and J by 9 bases, with 8 bases left in between. Germline V gives CDR1 MDHEN, CDR2 SYDVKM. Written as DNA, the CDR3 is TGTGCCAGCAGTTTAGCCCGAGGTGAGCAGTTCTTC. Protein product: CASSLARGEQFF. The full variable domain, completed using reference TRBV28 and TRBJ2-1, is DVKVTQSSRYLVKRTGEKVFLECVQDMDHENMFWYRQDPGLGLRLIYFSYDVKMKEKGDIPEGYSVSREKKERFSLILESASTNQTSMYLCASSLARGEQFFGPGTRLTVL.

V is TRBV28 and J is TRBJ1-2, with 10 bases that match TRBD1. Germline V gene data show CDR1 as MDHEN and CDR2 as SYDVKM. Germline trimming cut 5 bases from V and 8 bases from J; bases unmatched to any gene: 20. This CDR3 spans 18 amino acids. CDR3: CASSRLTIGTGEGYGYTF. CDR3 in DNA: TGTGCCAGCAGTCGCCTTACCATCGGGACAGGGGAGGGGTACGGCTACACCTTC.

The chain employs TRBV18 and TRBJ1-5; 8 bases align to TRBD1. The germline gives CDR1 KGHSH, CDR2 LQKENI. This CDR3 has 16 amino acids. Trimming removed 3 bases from V and 7 bases from J; junction bases left unmatched: 11. CDR3 bases: TGTGCCAGCTCACCGTCGCGGCAGGGGGCGGGACAGCCCCAGCATTTT. Encoded protein: CASSPSRQGAGQPQHF.

The rearrangement links TRBV4-3 to TRBJ1-3; D uncertain. The CDR3 loop spans 13 amino acids. From germline, CDR1 is LGHNA and CDR2 YSLEER. V lost 2 bases, J lost 4 bases, and 6 bases lay in between. Here the CDR3 reads CASSQLEGNTIYF. The CDR3 region has the DNA TGCGCCAGCAGCCAACTCGAAGGAAACACCATATATTTT.

The chain is built from TRBV18 and TRBJ2-2; D not certain. The CDR3 is 14 residues long. V lost 4 bases to trimming and J lost 0 bases, with 6 bases between them. From germline, CDR1 is KGHSH and CDR2 LQKENI. The CDR3: CASSRKANTGELFF. The CDR3 DNA is TGTGCCAGCTCACGCAAGGCGAACACCGGGGAGCTGTTTTTT.

This chain joins TRBV9 and TRBJ2-1, with D hard to call. Germline values: CDR1 SGDLS, CDR2 YYNGEE. CDR3 length equals 15 residues. Trimming took 2 bases from V and 0 from J, leaving 9 bases between them. CDR3 protein: CASSVSTSSYNEQFF. The CDR3, as DNA: TGTGCCAGCAGCGTTTCTACCAGCTCCTACAATGAGCAGTTCTTC.

The chain has TRBV28 and TRBJ1-2; D is unresolved. Germline lookup yields CDR1 MDHEN and CDR2 SYDVKM. V shed 7 bases and J shed 11 bases, with 20 bases lying between them. The length of the CDR3 is 13 residues. The CDR3 nucleotides are TGTGCCAGCACAGCGGCTCCAACAATCCGATACACCTTC. Its translation: CASTAAPTIRYTF.

This rearrangement joins TRBV5-4 to TRBJ2-3; D not certain. Trimming cost V 2 bases and J 4 bases, with 20 bases left between them. The CDR3 covers 17 residues. Germline CDR1 SGHNT, CDR2 YYREEE (reference sequence). The CDR3 DNA reads as TGTGCCAGCAGCTTTTTGGCACCCAGATCAGGCGCAGATACGCAGTATTTT. This translates into CASSFLAPRSGADTQYF.

The J gene is TRBJ2-4, the V gene TRBV6-1; the D gene is possibly TRBD2 (5 bases). Germline assignment: CDR1 MNHNS and CDR2 SASEGT. This CDR3 spans 16 amino acids. Trimming shortened V by 3 bases and J by 3 bases, and 15 bases separated the two germline ends. The CDR3 loop is CASSDVAWRVKNIQYF. The DNA for the CDR3 is TGTGCCAGCAGTGATGTTGCTTGGCGGGTCAAAAACATTCAGTACTTC.

V usage is TRBV7-2 and J usage is TRBJ2-1; 10 nucleotides line up with TRBD2. The CDR3 has 16 residues. CDR1 SGHTA and CDR2 FQGNSA come from the germline V gene. The J segment lost 10 bases and the V segment lost 0 bases, leaving 9 bases of the junction unmatched. The CDR3 here is CASSLASGRPQAEQFF. Written as DNA, the CDR3 is TGTGCCAGCAGCTTAGCTAGCGGGAGGCCTCAAGCCGAGCAGTTCTTC.

With regard to this clone: Within the sample, other DNA sequences also encode this same CDR3. V gene TRBV5-1 combines with J gene TRBJ1-6, with unresolved D. Germline-derived CDR1 and CDR2 are SGHRS and YFSETQ. The CDR3 length is 13 residues. Trimming left V 0 bases short and J 10 bases short, with 8 bases between. CDR3 in amino acids: CASSLEGNSPLHF. The CDR3 DNA reads TGCGCCAGCAGCTTGGAGGGTAACTCACCCCTCCACTTT.